The entry that follows covers one T cell receptor beta chain sequence. The sample originates from a study of CDR3 diversity in severe acne. CDR1 DFQATT and CDR2 SNEGSKA come from the germline V gene (reference sequence). This CDR3 contains 14 residues. TCRdb passed the PCR reads through MiXCR, listing each CDR3 protein once. Here the sample spans roughly 93,000 distinct CDR3 sequences, under 55% being singletons. The receptor's source is a male donor with severe acne vulgaris. The chain employs TRBV20-1 and TRBJ2-1; 15 positions match TRBD2. Sequencing used blood. This CDR3 is CSRTSGRARGEQFF. CDR3 sequence (DNA): TGCAGCAGGACTAGCGGGAGGGCCAGGGGTGAGCAGTTCTTC.